This TCR beta chain was observed in a study of blood T cell repertoires in COVID-19. As for the study in general: Samples came from the United States, Italy and Spain, spanning acute and convalescent COVID-19. Sample material is recorded as cDNA or gDNA derived from T cells, B-cell-depleted T cells, or PBMCs.

Germline V gene sequence: CDR1 LNHDA, CDR2 SQIVND (reference sequence). The V and J ends lost 3 bases and 3 bases, in that order; junction bases with no gene match: 12. The CDR3 sequence is 19 residues long. In the authors' workflow: Amplified reference gene primers provided the basis for estimating nucleated cell counts. Generated by immunoSEQ multiplex PCR, the TCRdb table keeps only in-frame clones and is missing some. V and J calls and clone size are copied from that table; D and trimming were computed from the DNA. The repertoire has about 67,000 clones, 86% of them found once; the top ten carry approximately 4.4%.

The V call is TRBV19, the J call TRBJ2-1, with 12 positions matching TRBD1. This TCR derives from a man aged 45-65 years with active COVID-19. Sequences were obtained from peripheral blood. For the CDR3, the DNA is TGTGCCAGTAGTATTCGGGGACAGGGGGCCGTTTTACACTACAATGAGCAGTTCTTC. Translation: CASSIRGQGAVLHYNEQFF.